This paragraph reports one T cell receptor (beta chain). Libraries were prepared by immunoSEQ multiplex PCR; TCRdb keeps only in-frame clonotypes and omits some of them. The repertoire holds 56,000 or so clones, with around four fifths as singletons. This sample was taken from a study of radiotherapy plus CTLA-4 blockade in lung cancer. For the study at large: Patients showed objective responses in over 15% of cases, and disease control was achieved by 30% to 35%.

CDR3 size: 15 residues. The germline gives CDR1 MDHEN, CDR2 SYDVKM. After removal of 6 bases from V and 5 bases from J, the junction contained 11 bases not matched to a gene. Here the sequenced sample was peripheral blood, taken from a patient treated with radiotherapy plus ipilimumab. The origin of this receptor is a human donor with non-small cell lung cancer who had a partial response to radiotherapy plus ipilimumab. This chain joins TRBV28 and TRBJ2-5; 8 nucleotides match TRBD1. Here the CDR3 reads CASSLGGQGRETQYF. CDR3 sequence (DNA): TGTGCCAGCAGCCTAGGCGGACAGGGTCGGGAGACCCAGTACTTC.